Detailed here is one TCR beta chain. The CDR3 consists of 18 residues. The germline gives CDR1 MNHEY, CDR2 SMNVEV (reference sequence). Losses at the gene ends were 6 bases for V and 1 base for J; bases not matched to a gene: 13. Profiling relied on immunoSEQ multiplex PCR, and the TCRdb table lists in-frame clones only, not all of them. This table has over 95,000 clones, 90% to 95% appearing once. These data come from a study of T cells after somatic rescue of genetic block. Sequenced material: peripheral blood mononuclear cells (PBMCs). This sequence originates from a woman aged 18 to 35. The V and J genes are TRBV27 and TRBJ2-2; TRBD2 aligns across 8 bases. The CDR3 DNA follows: TGTGCCAGCAGACCCTTCCCCTGGACTAGCAAGAACACCGGGGAGCTGTTTTTT. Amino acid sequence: CASRPFPWTSKNTGELFF.